A single sample is the source of the 24 T cell receptor beta chains below, sequenced in a study of CD8 T cells in Susac syndrome. It was with random hexamers that roughly 0.5 to 1 ug RNA was reverse transcribed. MiXCR, applied by TCRdb to the immunoSEQ multiplex PCR reads, yields one record per CDR3 protein. The repertoire includes 150,000 to 200,000 distinct CDR3 sequences, about 93% of them detected once, and more than 0.08% sits in the top ten. Sequencing was done on a sample of CD4+ T cells from PBMCs. Every receptor here comes from a human donor with multiple sclerosis.

This chain connects TRBV12-3 or TRBV12-4 to TRBJ1-5, with D maybe TRBD1 (5 bases). The CDR3 is 14 residues long. V lost 3 bases, J lost 7 bases, and 13 bases lay in between. This CDR3 is CASSFGTTSQPQHF. CDR3 bases: TGTGCCAGCAGTTTTGGGACCACTTCCCAGCCCCAGCATTTT.

V is TRBV15 and J is TRBJ2-5; a weak D match, TRBD2 (6 bases). The CDR3 has 14 amino acids. The germline V gene has CDR1 LNHNV and CDR2 YYDKDF (reference sequence). Deletions cut 2 bases from V and 2 bases from J, with 9 bases between. The CDR3 region has the DNA TGTGCCACCAGCAGACCAGGGAGGCAAGAGACCCAGTACTTC. Its translation is CATSRPGRQETQYF.

The V gene is TRBV13, the J gene TRBJ1-2; D ambiguous. The length of the CDR3 is 13 residues. V was trimmed by 6 bases and J by 5 bases, leaving 13 bases between them. CDR1 PRHDT and CDR2 FYEKMQ come from the germline V gene (reference sequence). The CDR3 nucleotides read TGTGCCAGCAGAGCAGCGGGTTCTTATGGCTACACCTTC. This translates into CASRAAGSYGYTF.

CDR3 in DNA: TGTGCCAGTAGTAACAGGGTAACCGGGGAGCTGTTTTTT. As protein: CASSNRVTGELFF. This chain connects TRBV19 to TRBJ2-2; D perhaps matches TRBD1 (6 bases). Germline V CDR1 and CDR2: LNHDA, SQIVND (reference sequence). This CDR3 spans 13 amino acids. Trimming took off 4 bases at V and 5 bases at J, with 8 bases between the two ends.

The V and J genes are TRBV15 and TRBJ2-6; D gene ambiguous. V lost 1 base, J lost 0 bases, and 13 bases lay in between. In germline, CDR1 is LNHNV, CDR2 YYDKDF (reference sequence). This CDR3 contains 18 residues. The CDR3 nucleotides are TGTGCCACCAGCAGAGTCTGGGTCCAGGACTCTGGGGCCAACGTCCTGACTTTC. Protein: CATSRVWVQDSGANVLTF.

The chain joins TRBV18 to TRBJ2-7, with TRBD1 matching over 12 bases. The germline CDR1 and CDR2 sequences are KGHSH and LQKENI. The CDR3 sequence is 16 residues long. J was trimmed by 3 bases and V by 3 bases; bases with no gene match: 6. CDR3 amino acids: CASSPGGTGGIYEQYF. Here the CDR3 DNA reads TGTGCCAGCTCACCGGGGGGGACAGGGGGCATCTACGAGCAGTACTTC.

This clonotype has only one observation. The chain is built from TRBV23-1 and TRBJ2-7, with TRBD2 matching over 7 bases. TRBV23-1 counts as an open reading frame of uncertain function. V lost 4 bases and J lost 2; bases outside the gene matches: 2. The CDR3 covers 13 residues. CDR3 loop: CASSRGGPYEQYF. Here the CDR3 DNA reads TGCGCCAGCAGTCGGGGGGGACCCTACGAGCAGTACTTC.

The chain is built from TRBV6-5 and TRBJ2-3; perhaps TRBD2 as D (6 bases). Looked up from germline, CDR1 is MNHEY and CDR2 is SVGAGI. CDR3 length: 14 amino acids. V was trimmed by 8 bases and J by 0 bases, leaving 12 bases between them. The DNA of the CDR3 is TGTGCCAGCGGAGGGTCAGTCAGCACAGATACGCAGTATTTT. Translated: CASGGSVSTDTQYF.

This clonotype has just a few counts. In DNA, the CDR3 is TGTGCCAGTAGTTTGGGACTAGCGGTCCAAGAGACCCAGTACTTC. Protein sequence: CASSLGLAVQETQYF. The V and J genes are TRBV19 and TRBJ2-5; 11 bases match TRBD2. Trimming removed 5 bases from V and 1 base from J; junction bases left unmatched: 3. CDR1 is LNHDA and CDR2 is SQIVND in the germline V gene (reference sequence). This CDR3 is 15 amino acids long. Using reference TRBV19 and TRBJ2-5 for the parts outside the CDR3, the full variable domain is DGGITQSPKYLFRKEGQNVTLSCEQNLNHDAMYWYRQDPGQGLRLIYYSQIVNDFQKGDIAEGYSVSREKKESFPLTVTSAQKNPTAFYLCASSLGLAVQETQYFGPGTRLLVL.

The chain combines TRBV5-1 with TRBJ1-4; maybe TRBD1 (5 bases). This CDR3 is built from 15 residues. V dropped 3 bases and J dropped 4 bases, with 13 bases sitting between them. Looked up from germline, CDR1 is SGHRS and CDR2 is YFSETQ. CDR3 nucleotide sequence: TGCGCCAGCAGCTCGCCAGGGCCCGGTAATGAAAAACTGTTTTTT. This translates into CASSSPGPGNEKLFF.

The chain combines TRBV5-1 with TRBJ1-1; possible D gene TRBD1, 5 bases. There are 13 residues in the CDR3. Germline CDR1 and CDR2: SGHRS and YFSETQ. V was shortened by 0 bases and J by 6 bases, with 9 bases between the two germline ends. Here the CDR3 DNA reads TGCGCCAGCAGCTTGGCAGGGAGTCCTGAAGCTTTCTTT. The encoded protein is CASSLAGSPEAFF.

This sequence joins TRBV2 and TRBJ1-1; D is unresolved. Germline V gene lookup returns CDR1 SNHLY and CDR2 FYNNEI. The CDR3 is 14 residues long. Trimming removed 6 bases at V and 1 base at J, with 12 bases between. The CDR3 is CASRVQGPNTEAFF. For the CDR3, the DNA is TGTGCCAGCAGGGTACAAGGACCGAACACTGAAGCTTTCTTT. The full variable domain, rest sourced from reference TRBV2 and TRBJ1-1, is EPEVTQTPSHQVTQMGQEVILRCVPISNHLYFYWYRQILGQKVEFLVSFYNNEISEKSEIFDDQFSVERPDGSNFTLKIRSTKLEDSAMYFCASRVQGPNTEAFFGQGTRLTVV.

This sequence joins TRBV7-3 and TRBJ2-5; tentatively, D is TRBD1 or TRBD2 (6 bases each). The CDR3 consists of 13 residues. Germline CDR1 SGHTA, CDR2 FQGTGA. Trimming removed 6 bases from V and 4 bases from J, with 12 bases in between. The chain's CDR3 is CASRGGPGETQYF. CDR3 nucleotides: TGTGCCAGCAGAGGGGGGCCGGGAGAGACCCAGTACTTC.

This chain uses TRBV29-1 with TRBJ2-5; 8 bases are shared with TRBD1. CDR1 is SQVTM, CDR2 ANQGSEA, per germline. The CDR3 extends over 12 amino acids. With V trimmed by 7 bases and J by 5 bases, 6 bases remained unmatched. The CDR3, as DNA: TGCAGCGCAGGACAGGGAAGCGAGACCCAGTACTTC. This translates into CSAGQGSETQYF.

This rearrangement joins TRBV7-6 to TRBJ1-1, with 8 bases that match TRBD1. The CDR3 runs to 16 residues. Trimming cost V 2 bases and J 0 bases; bases outside gene matches: 5. Germline CDR1 SGHVS, CDR2 FNYEAQ. The CDR3 sequence: CASSLRPQGVNTEAFF. For the CDR3, the DNA is TGTGCCAGCAGCTTACGACCACAGGGGGTGAACACTGAAGCTTTCTTT.

This rearrangement joins TRBV7-2 to TRBJ2-2; D gene ambiguous. Germline V gene data show CDR1 as SGHTA and CDR2 as FQGNSA. This CDR3 has 12 amino acids. The V end lost 2 bases, the J end lost 7 bases, and 5 bases lay between the germline ends. The CDR3: CASSLLLGELFF. DNA for the CDR3: TGTGCCAGCAGCTTACTACTCGGGGAGCTGTTTTTT.

The chain carries TRBV4-3 and TRBJ1-1, with 8 bases matching TRBD1. With 2 bases clipped from V and 4 bases from J, the junction kept 3 bases outside the gene matches. The CDR3 length is 14 residues. The germline V gene encodes CDR1 LGHNA and CDR2 YSLEER. CDR3 nucleotide sequence: TGCGCCAGCAGCCAAACGGACAGGGCCACTGAAGCTTTCTTT. This codes for CASSQTDRATEAFF.

CDR3 loop: CASSQGETGDWHF. The CDR3 nucleotides are TGTGCCAGCAGCCAAGGAGAGACAGGAGACTGGCATTTT. The rearrangement links TRBV3-1 to TRBJ1-5, with D perhaps TRBD1 (6 bases). CDR1 and CDR2 (germline): LGHDT, YNNKEL (reference sequence). The V gene lost 1 base and the J gene lost 15 bases, with 16 bases spanning the gap. The CDR3 contains 13 residues.

DNA for the CDR3: TGTGCCAGCAGCCAAAGGCGGGACAGGGGTAATCAGCCCCAGCATTTT. It translates to CASSQRRDRGNQPQHF. J is TRBJ1-5 and V is TRBV6-2 or TRBV6-3; 10 nucleotides line up with TRBD1. This CDR3 has 16 residues. The V gene end was trimmed by 6 bases and the J gene end by 4 bases; junction bases not matched to a gene: 9. Looked up from germline, CDR1 is MNHEY and CDR2 is SVGEGT.

The J gene is TRBJ1-1, the V gene TRBV9; maybe TRBD1 (5 bases). V lost 4 bases, J lost 8 bases, and 15 bases lay in between. CDR1 and CDR2 (germline): SGDLS, YYNGEE. The CDR3 is 13 amino acids. CDR3 sequence: CASSPGPLGEAFF. Here the CDR3 DNA reads TGTGCCAGCAGCCCGGGACCTTTAGGGGAAGCTTTCTTT.

The V and J genes are TRBV7-2 and TRBJ2-5, with TRBD2 identical over 7 bases. The V and J ends lost 4 bases and 5 bases, in that order; junction bases with no gene match: 16. CDR1 SGHTA and CDR2 FQGNSA come from the germline V gene. The CDR3 totals 17 residues. Written as DNA, the CDR3 is TGTGCCAGCAGCTGGGGTGGAAGGCGGGGAGGGCCGGAGACCCAGTACTTC. It encodes CASSWGGRRGGPETQYF.

The chain is built from TRBV7-9 and TRBJ2-7, with D uncertain. The CDR3 has 14 residues. Per the germline V gene, CDR1 is SEHNR and CDR2 is FQNEAQ (reference sequence). The V end was cut by 1 base, the J end by 2 bases, with 9 bases between. CDR3 DNA: TGTGCCAGCAGCTTAGAGGCAGGTCCCTACGAGCAGTACTTC. Amino acid sequence: CASSLEAGPYEQYF.

V is TRBV6-1 and J is TRBJ2-6, with 9 bases that match TRBD2. The CDR3 consists of 18 residues. The ends lost 5 bases at V and 0 bases at J; junction bases unmatched: 8. CDR1 is MNHNS and CDR2 is SASEGT in the germline V gene. The CDR3 DNA follows: TGTGCCAGCAGTACAAGCGGGAGGACCTTCTCTGGGGCCAACGTCCTGACTTTC. It yields the protein CASSTSGRTFSGANVLTF.

The rearrangement uses TRBV12-3 or TRBV12-4 and TRBJ2-7; TRBD1 might be the D (5 bases). V was pared by 2 bases and J by 5 bases, with 13 bases between. CDR3 length: 14 residues. CDR3 loop: CASSLFGRVNEQYF. The CDR3 coding sequence is TGTGCCAGCAGTTTATTCGGCAGGGTCAACGAGCAGTACTTC.